This TCR beta chain appears in the sequencing data of a study of post-analysis software for immune sequencing data. Every TCR beta cDNA library bore unique molecular identifiers. TCRdb reprocessed the PCR reads via MiXCR and lists one record per CDR3 protein. The profile shows some 700,000 distinct CDR3 sequences, about 60% of them singletons. The source material was blood. This sequence originates from a girl aged 2-10 years with multiple sclerosis.

DNA for the CDR3: TGTGCCAGCAGCCAAGGGACAGGGGCTTACAATGAGCAGTTCTTC. Its translation: CASSQGTGAYNEQFF. This chain connects TRBV7-9 to TRBJ2-1; 10 nucleotides line up with TRBD1. J gave up 4 bases and V 5 bases, and 5 bases lay outside the gene matches. CDR1 and CDR2 (germline): SEHNR, FQNEAQ (reference sequence). The length of the CDR3 is 15 residues. Supplemented by reference TRBV7-9 and TRBJ2-1, the full variable domain reads DTGVSQNPRHKITKRGQNVTFRCDPISEHNRLYWYRQTLGQGPEFLTYFQNEAQLEKSRLLSDRFSAERPKGSFSTLEIQRTEQGDSAMYLCASSQGTGAYNEQFFGPGTRLTVL.